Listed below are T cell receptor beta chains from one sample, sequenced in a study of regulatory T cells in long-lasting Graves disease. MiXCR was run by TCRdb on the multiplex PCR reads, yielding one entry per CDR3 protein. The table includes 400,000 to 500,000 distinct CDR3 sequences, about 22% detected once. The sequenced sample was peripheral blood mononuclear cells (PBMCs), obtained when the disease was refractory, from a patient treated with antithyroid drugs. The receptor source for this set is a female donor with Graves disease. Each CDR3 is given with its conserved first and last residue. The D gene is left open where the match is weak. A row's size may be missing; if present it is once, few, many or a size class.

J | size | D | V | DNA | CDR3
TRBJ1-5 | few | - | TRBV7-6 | TGTGCCAGCAGCCCCCATCTGGGCGGCAATCAGCCCCAGCATTTT | CASSPHLGGNQPQHF
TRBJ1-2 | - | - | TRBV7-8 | TGTGCCAGCAGCTTAGGAGGGGGTTCCCCGTTTTTGGATGGCTACACCTTC | CASSLGGGSPFLDGYTF
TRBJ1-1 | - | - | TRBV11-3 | TGTGCCAGCAGCTCACAAGGGGCTGTGGGCACTGAAGCTTTCTTT | CASSSQGAVGTEAFF
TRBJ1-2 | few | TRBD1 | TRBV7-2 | TGTGCCAGTTCGGGACAGGGGGTTGGCTATGGCTACACCTTC | CASSGQGVGYGYTF
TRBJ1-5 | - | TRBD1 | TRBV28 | TGTGCCAGCAGCACCGGGACAGGGGGTGAGGGCGGCGATCAGCCCCAGCATTTT | CASSTGTGGEGGDQPQHF
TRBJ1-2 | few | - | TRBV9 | TGTGCCAGCAGAGACCTGGCGTATGGCTACACCTTC | CASRDLAYGYTF
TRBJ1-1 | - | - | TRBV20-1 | TGCAGTGCTAGTTATCGGGGAGGCAGGTCTGAAGCTTTCTTT | CSASYRGGRSEAFF
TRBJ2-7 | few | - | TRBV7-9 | TGTGCCAGCAGCTCCCCGGTCGTGAGATCCGTGAACGAGCAGTACTTC | CASSSPVVRSVNEQYF
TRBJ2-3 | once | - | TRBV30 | TGTGCCTGGAGTGTAGCCCTAGCAACGCAGTATTTT | CAWSVALATQYF
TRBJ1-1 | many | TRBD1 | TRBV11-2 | TGTGCCAGCAGCCGGACAGGGGGAAACACTGAAGCTTTCTTT | CASSRTGGNTEAFF
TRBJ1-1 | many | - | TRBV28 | TGTGCCGAACGGGCGGTAAAGGACACTGAAGCTTTCTTT | CAERAVKDTEAFF
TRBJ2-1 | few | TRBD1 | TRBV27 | TGTGCCAGCCTCGGACAGGAGCACAATGAGCAGTTCTTC | CASLGQEHNEQFF
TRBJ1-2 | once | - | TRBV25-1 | TGTGCCAGCAAACAGGGTGGCGGCTACACCTTC | CASKQGGGYTF
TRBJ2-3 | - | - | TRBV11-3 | TGTGCCAGCAGCTCTCACTCGTGGGGCACGCAGTATTTT | CASSSHSWGTQYF
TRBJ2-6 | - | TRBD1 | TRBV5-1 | TGCGCCAGCAGCTTGGTCCAGGGGGCGGTCGGGGCCAACGTCCTGACTTTC | CASSLVQGAVGANVLTF
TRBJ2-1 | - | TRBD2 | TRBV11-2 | TGTGCCAGCAGCGCAGGACTAGCGGGGGACCTTAATGAGCAGTTCTTC | CASSAGLAGDLNEQFF
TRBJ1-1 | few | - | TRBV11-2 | TGTGCCAGCAGCTTGAGGCAGCTCAACACTGAAGCTTTCTTT | CASSLRQLNTEAFF
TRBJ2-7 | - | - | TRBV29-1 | TGCAGCGCCGGACTTGACGCCTACGAGCAGTACTTC | CSAGLDAYEQYF
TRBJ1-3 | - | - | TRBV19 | TGTGCCAGTAGTCCTCTCCCGGACAGTGTCAGAAACACCATATATTTT | CASSPLPDSVRNTIYF
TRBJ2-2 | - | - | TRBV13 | TGTGCCAGCAGCCCCCGCCCCAATTCGAACACCGGGGAGCTGTTTTTT | CASSPRPNSNTGELFF
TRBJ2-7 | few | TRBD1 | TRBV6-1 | TGTGCCAGCAGTGAAGGACCGGGACAGGGATACGAGCAGTACTTC | CASSEGPGQGYEQYF
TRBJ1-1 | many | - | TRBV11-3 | TGTGCCAGCATGGGGGCAGCGGACACTGAAGCTTTCTTT | CASMGAADTEAFF
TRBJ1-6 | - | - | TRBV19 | TGTGCCAGTAGTAGACTCTCGGGACCGTCTGGGACACCCCTCCACTTT | CASSRLSGPSGTPLHF